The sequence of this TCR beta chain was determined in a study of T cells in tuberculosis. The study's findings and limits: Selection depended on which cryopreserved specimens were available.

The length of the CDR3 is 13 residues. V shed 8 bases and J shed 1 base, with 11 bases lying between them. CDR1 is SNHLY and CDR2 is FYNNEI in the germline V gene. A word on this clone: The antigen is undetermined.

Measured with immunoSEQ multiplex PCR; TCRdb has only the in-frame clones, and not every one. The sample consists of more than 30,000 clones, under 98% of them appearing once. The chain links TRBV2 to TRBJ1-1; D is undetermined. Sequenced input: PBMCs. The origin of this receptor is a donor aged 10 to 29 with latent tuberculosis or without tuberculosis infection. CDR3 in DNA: TGTGCCAGCGGAGGAGACGGGAACACTGAAGCTTTCTTT. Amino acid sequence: CASGGDGNTEAFF.